These 21 T cell receptor beta chains share one sample of origin, sequenced in a study of blood T cell repertoires in COVID-19. The method was immunoSEQ multiplex PCR; TCRdb's version includes in-frame clones alone and lacks a portion of them. The table shows around 95,000 clones, with about 90% occurring only once. The sample taken for sequencing was peripheral blood. The receptors originated from a man aged 30 to 39 in a cohort sampled during active COVID-19.

The chain uses TRBV4-2 and TRBJ2-1; the D gene is possibly TRBD2 (6 bases). V lost 5 bases and J 4 bases, leaving 24 bases between the germline ends. The V gene's germline CDR1 is LGHNA and CDR2 YNFKEQ. This CDR3 is built from 18 residues. Here the CDR3 reads CASSVQLAVGESYNEQFF. Written as DNA, the CDR3 is TGTGCCAGCAGCGTTCAATTAGCGGTGGGGGAGTCTTACAATGAGCAGTTCTTC.

The V gene is TRBV9, the J gene TRBJ2-1, with 7 bases identical to TRBD1. V shed 4 bases, J shed 9 bases, and the junction held 13 bases outside the gene matches. The CDR3 consists of 15 residues. The germline V gene has CDR1 SGDLS and CDR2 YYNGEE. Written as DNA, the CDR3 is TGTGCCAGCAGCCCTCCGGCGGACAGGTCAACTGAGCAGTTCTTC. Amino acid sequence: CASSPPADRSTEQFF.

The chain has TRBV5-6 and TRBJ1-5, with D uncertain. Germline lookup yields CDR1 SGHDT and CDR2 YYEEEE. The CDR3 consists of 14 residues. V was clipped by 6 bases and J by 4 bases, with 14 bases between them. CDR3 bases: TGTGCCAGCAAGTTGCAGGTTCTAAATCAGCCCCAGCATTTT. It translates to CASKLQVLNQPQHF. Looking up the rest from reference TRBV5-6 and TRBJ1-5 gives the full variable domain: DAGVTQSPTHLIKTRGQQVTLRCSPKSGHDTVSWYQQALGQGPQFIFQYYEEEERQRGNFPDRFSGHQFPNYSSELNVNALLLGDSALYLCASKLQVLNQPQHFGDGTRLSIL.

The gene calls are TRBV9 and TRBJ2-3; no clear D gene. The CDR3 contains 14 residues. Trimming removed 0 bases from V and 6 bases from J, with 11 bases in between. Germline V lookup: CDR1 SGDLS, CDR2 YYNGEE. CDR3 DNA: TGTGCCAGCAGCGTAGGGCCCGCGCGGGATACGCAGTATTTT. It codes for CASSVGPARDTQYF.

The V and J genes are TRBV2 and TRBJ2-7; 10 bases line up with TRBD1. This CDR3 is built from 14 residues. With V trimmed by 4 bases and J by 2 bases, 2 bases remained unmatched. The V gene's germline CDR1 is SNHLY and CDR2 FYNNEI. CDR3: CASSGGTGAYEQYF. The CDR3 bases are TGTGCCAGCAGTGGCGGGACAGGGGCCTACGAGCAGTACTTC.

The chain's CDR3 is CASSPPGVASYNEQFF. In DNA form, the CDR3 reads TGTGCCAGCTCACCTCCAGGGGTGGCGTCCTACAATGAGCAGTTCTTC. The rearrangement links TRBV18 to TRBJ2-1, with a possible D match to TRBD1 (6 bases). This CDR3 has 16 amino acids. In germline, CDR1 is KGHSH, CDR2 LQKENI. Trimming took 3 bases from V and 1 from J, leaving 13 bases between them.

CDR3 nucleotides: TGTGCCAGCAGCCTTCGGGCTAGCGGGATCACCGGGGAGCTGTTTTTT. This sequence encodes CASSLRASGITGELFF. This rearrangement joins TRBV7-2 to TRBJ2-2; 9 positions match TRBD2. Germline CDR1 reads SGHTA; CDR2 reads FQGNSA. The ends lost 5 bases at V and 4 bases at J; junction bases unmatched: 8. This CDR3 has 16 residues.

V usage is TRBV6-4 and J usage is TRBJ2-3; D perhaps matches TRBD2 (5 bases). CDR3 length: 14 amino acids. The germline gives CDR1 MRHNA, CDR2 SNTAGT. Between the trimmed V and J ends, which lost 0 bases and 9 bases, there was a span of 13 bases. CDR3 bases: TGTGCCAGCAGTGACTCTCTTCGGGGAGCCACGCAGTATTTT. This translates into CASSDSLRGATQYF.

The chain is built from TRBV24-1 and TRBJ2-7; possible D gene TRBD2, 6 bases. The CDR3 length is 14 residues. Between the trimmed V and J ends, which lost 3 bases and 5 bases, there was a span of 13 bases. Germline values: CDR1 KGHDR, CDR2 SFDVKD. CDR3 residues: CATSDPGAGNEQYF. CDR3 nucleotides: TGTGCCACCAGTGATCCCGGGGCGGGAAACGAGCAGTACTTC.

This rearrangement joins TRBV6-5 to TRBJ1-6; TRBD1 matches 7 bases. The germline CDR1 and CDR2 sequences are MNHEY and SVGAGI. CDR3 size: 15 residues. V lost 5 bases to trimming and J lost 7 bases; unmatched junction nucleotides: 8. The CDR3 spells CASSPGQPRNSPLHF. The CDR3 coding sequence is TGTGCCAGCAGTCCGGGACAGCCCAGAAATTCACCCCTCCACTTT.

The chain carries TRBV6-6 and TRBJ2-6; 7 positions agree with TRBD2. Trimming at V came to 11 bases and at J to 2 bases, leaving 9 bases not matched to a gene. The CDR3 contains 15 residues. Germline V gene sequence: CDR1 MNHNY, CDR2 SVGAGI (reference sequence). In DNA form, the CDR3 reads TGTGCCGCCGGGGGGAGAGGAGCTGGGGCCAACGTCCTGACTTTC. This translates into CAAGGRGAGANVLTF.

The chain combines TRBV11-3 with TRBJ2-3, with 7 bases that match TRBD1. CDR3 length: 14 amino acids. Germline V gives CDR1 SGHNT, CDR2 YENEEA. Trimming cost V 5 bases and J 0 bases; bases outside gene matches: 2. The CDR3 loop is CASSRQGSTDTQYF. The CDR3 DNA is TGTGCCAGCAGCAGACAGGGTAGCACAGATACGCAGTATTTT.

V is TRBV6-6 and J is TRBJ1-5, with 7 nucleotides matching TRBD1. V shed 6 bases and J 3 bases; nucleotides not matched to a gene: 11. Germline V CDR1 and CDR2: MNHNY, SVGAGI (reference sequence). The CDR3 has 16 residues. The DNA of the CDR3 is TGTGCCAGCAGCCCCAACAACAGGGGTGACAATCAGCCCCAGCATTTT. This sequence encodes CASSPNNRGDNQPQHF.

Only one count was recorded for this clone. For the CDR3, the DNA is TGTGCCATCGGCGGGGCCGACGACGAGCAGTACTTC. Translated, it gives CAIGGADDEQYF. The V and J genes are TRBV10-3 and TRBJ2-7; D possibly corresponds to TRBD2 (6 bases). V gave up 8 bases and J gave up 5 bases, with 13 bases separating them. Germline V gene sequence: CDR1 ENHRY, CDR2 SYGVKD. The CDR3 runs to 12 residues.

This clone was observed a few times. The chain uses TRBV5-6 and TRBJ1-5; D ambiguous. The CDR3 is 16 residues long. The ends were cut back, 5 bases at V and 0 bases at J, with 15 bases in the middle. From germline, CDR1 is SGHDT and CDR2 YYEEEE. In DNA form, the CDR3 reads TGTGCCAGCAGTGGCGGGCCAGGCCGTAGCAATCAGCCCCAGCATTTT. It yields the protein CASSGGPGRSNQPQHF.

This chain joins TRBV7-2 and TRBJ2-2; TRBD2 matches at 10 bases. The CDR3 is 16 residues long. From germline, CDR1 is SGHTA and CDR2 FQGNSA. Trimming removed 2 bases from V and 2 bases from J; junction bases left unmatched: 2. The CDR3 is CASSLLAGANTGELFF. The CDR3, as DNA: TGTGCCAGCAGCTTACTAGCGGGGGCAAACACCGGGGAGCTGTTTTTT.

The chain recombines TRBV7-2 with TRBJ2-5; TRBD2 agrees at 8 bases. CDR1 is SGHTA, CDR2 FQGNSA, per germline. The CDR3 totals 17 residues. Trimming took 1 base from V and 1 from J; bases not matched to a gene: 8. The CDR3 DNA reads TGTGCCAGCAGCTTAGTAGGTAGCGGGACCGCCCAAGAGACCCAGTACTTC. Translating it yields CASSLVGSGTAQETQYF.

This sequence joins TRBV27 and TRBJ2-3; the match to TRBD2 covers 10 bases. This CDR3 has 16 amino acids. V lost 2 bases to trimming and J lost 6 bases; unmatched junction nucleotides: 8. The V gene's germline CDR1 is MNHEY and CDR2 SMNVEV (reference sequence). The CDR3, as DNA: TGTGCCAGCAGTTTAGGGCTAGCGGGGGCGAGGGATACGCAGTATTTT. Translation gives CASSLGLAGARDTQYF.

J is TRBJ1-3 and V is TRBV2, with a possible D match to TRBD1 (5 bases). The ends were cut back, 4 bases at V and 0 bases at J, with 7 bases in the middle. Per the germline V gene, CDR1 is SNHLY and CDR2 is FYNNEI. The CDR3 covers 14 residues. The CDR3 spells CASSGQNSGNTIYF. As DNA, the CDR3 is TGTGCCAGCAGTGGACAGAACTCTGGAAACACCATATATTTT.

The chain combines TRBV5-4 with TRBJ1-6, with D tentatively TRBD1 (5 bases). This CDR3 is 15 amino acids long. The germline V gene has CDR1 SGHNT and CDR2 YYREEE (reference sequence). V was clipped by 0 bases and J by 5 bases, with 9 bases between them. The CDR3 sequence is CASSLDRTHNSPLHF. In DNA form, the CDR3 reads TGTGCCAGCAGCTTGGACAGGACACATAATTCACCCCTCCACTTT.

The chain has TRBV6-5 and TRBJ1-4; D not resolved. The CDR3 is 11 residues long. Between the trimmed V and J ends, which lost 7 bases and 6 bases, there was a span of 6 bases. Germline CDR1 is MNHEY and CDR2 is SVGAGI. The CDR3, as DNA: TGTGCCAGCACTATAGATGAAAAACTGTTTTTT. Translation gives CASTIDEKLFF.